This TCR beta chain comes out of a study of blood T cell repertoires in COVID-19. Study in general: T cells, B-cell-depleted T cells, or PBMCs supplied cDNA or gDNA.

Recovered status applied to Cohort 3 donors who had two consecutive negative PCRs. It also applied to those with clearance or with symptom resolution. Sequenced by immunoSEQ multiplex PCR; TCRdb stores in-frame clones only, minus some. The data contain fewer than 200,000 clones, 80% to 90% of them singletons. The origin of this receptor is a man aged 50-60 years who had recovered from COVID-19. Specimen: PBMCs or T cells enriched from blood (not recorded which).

For the CDR3, the DNA is TGTGCCAGCAGCTTAGGGTTGACTTCCAGGGTAGAAGCTTTCTTT. It specifies CASSLGLTSRVEAFF. V gene TRBV11-3 combines with J gene TRBJ1-1, with D maybe TRBD1 (5 bases). Germline CDR1 is SGHNT and CDR2 is YENEEA. The CDR3 is 15 residues long. V lost 1 base to trimming and J lost 8 bases, with 17 bases between them.